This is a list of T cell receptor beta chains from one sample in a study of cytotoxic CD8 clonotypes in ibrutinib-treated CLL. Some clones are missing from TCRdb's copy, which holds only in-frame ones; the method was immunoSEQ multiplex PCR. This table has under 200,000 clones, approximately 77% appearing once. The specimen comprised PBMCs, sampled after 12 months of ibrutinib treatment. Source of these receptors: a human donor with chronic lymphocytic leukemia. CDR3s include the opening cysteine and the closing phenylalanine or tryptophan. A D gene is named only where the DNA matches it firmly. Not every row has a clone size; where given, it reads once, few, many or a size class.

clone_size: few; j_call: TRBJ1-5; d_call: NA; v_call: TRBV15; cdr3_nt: TGTGCCACCAGCAGAGAAGGAGGGGGGGGCAATCAGCCCCAGCATTTT; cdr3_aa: CATSREGGGGNQPQHF
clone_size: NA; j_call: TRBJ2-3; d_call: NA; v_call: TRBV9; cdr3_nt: TGTGCCAGCAGCGTATCCGGGACTAGCACAGATACGCAGTATTTT; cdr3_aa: CASSVSGTSTDTQYF
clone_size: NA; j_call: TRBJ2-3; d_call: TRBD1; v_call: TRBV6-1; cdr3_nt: TGTGCCAGCAGTGGACAGGGAACAGATACGCAGTATTTT; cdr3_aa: CASSGQGTDTQYF
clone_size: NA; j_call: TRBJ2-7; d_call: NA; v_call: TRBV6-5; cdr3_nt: TGTGCCAGCAGTTACAAGGGCGGGGGCGGCTACGAGCAGTACTTC; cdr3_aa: CASSYKGGGGYEQYF
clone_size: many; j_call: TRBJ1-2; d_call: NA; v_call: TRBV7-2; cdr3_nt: TGTGCCAGCAGGCAAGATGCTAACTATGGCTACACCTTC; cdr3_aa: CASRQDANYGYTF
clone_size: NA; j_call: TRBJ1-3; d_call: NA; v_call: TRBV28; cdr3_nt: TGTGCCAGCAGTTTAGGGGGGGGGAAAGGAAACACCATATATTTT; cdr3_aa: CASSLGGGKGNTIYF
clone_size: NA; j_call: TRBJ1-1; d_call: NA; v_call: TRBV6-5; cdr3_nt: TGTGCCAGCAGTTCTGCCGGGGTTCAGACTGAAGCTTTCTTT; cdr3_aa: CASSSAGVQTEAFF
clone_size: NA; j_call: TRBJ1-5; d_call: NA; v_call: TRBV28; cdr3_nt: TGTGCCAGCAGGCCGCCCCTGGGCGTCTCCCAGCATTTT; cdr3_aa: CASRPPLGVSQHF
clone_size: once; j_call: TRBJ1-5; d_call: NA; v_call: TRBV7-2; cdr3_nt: TGTGCCAGCAGCTTCCTGCTGGGGGATAGCAATCAGCCCCAGCATTTT; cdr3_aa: CASSFLLGDSNQPQHF
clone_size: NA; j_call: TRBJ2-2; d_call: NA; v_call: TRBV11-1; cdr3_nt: TGTGCCAGCAGCTTTCAGAATTGGACCGGCCTGAACACCGGGGAGCTGTTTTTT; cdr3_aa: CASSFQNWTGLNTGELFF
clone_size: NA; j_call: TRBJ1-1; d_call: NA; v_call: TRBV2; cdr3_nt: TGTGCCAGCAGCGTAGACAAGAACACTGAAGCTTTCTTT; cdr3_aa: CASSVDKNTEAFF
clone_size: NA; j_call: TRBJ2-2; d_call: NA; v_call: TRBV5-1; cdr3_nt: TGCGCCAGCAGCTTGGTCGGCACCGGGGAGCTGTTTTTT; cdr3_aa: CASSLVGTGELFF
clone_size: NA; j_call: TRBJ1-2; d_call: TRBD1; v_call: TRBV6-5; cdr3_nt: TGTGCCAGCAGATTACCAGGGACAGGGGCCGGCTACACCTTC; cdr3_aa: CASRLPGTGAGYTF
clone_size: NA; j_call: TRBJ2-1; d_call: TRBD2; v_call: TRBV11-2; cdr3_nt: TGTGCCAGCAGCCCACTAGCGGGAGTAGACAATGAGCAGTTCTTC; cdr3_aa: CASSPLAGVDNEQFF
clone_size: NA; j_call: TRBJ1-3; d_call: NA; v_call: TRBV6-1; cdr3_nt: TGTGCCAGCATCAGCAACTCTGGAAACACCATATATTTT; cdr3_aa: CASISNSGNTIYF
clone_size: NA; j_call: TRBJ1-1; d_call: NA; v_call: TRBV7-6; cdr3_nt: TGTGCCAGCAGCTCCCAAGAGCAGAGAGAAGCTTTCTTT; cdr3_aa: CASSSQEQREAFF
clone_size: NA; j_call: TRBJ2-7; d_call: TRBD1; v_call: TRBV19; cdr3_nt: TGTGCCAGTAGTAGCCGACAGGGGGCCTCCTACGAGCAGTACTTC; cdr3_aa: CASSSRQGASYEQYF
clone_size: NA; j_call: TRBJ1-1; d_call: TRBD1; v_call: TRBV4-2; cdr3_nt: TGTGCCAGCAGCCGCGGACAGGGGGGCACTGAAGCTTTCTTT; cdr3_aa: CASSRGQGGTEAFF
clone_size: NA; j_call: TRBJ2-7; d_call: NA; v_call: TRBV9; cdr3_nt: TGTGCCAGCTCCCAGGGCGCTAGTTCCCCCGAGCAGTACTTC; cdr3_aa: CASSQGASSPEQYF
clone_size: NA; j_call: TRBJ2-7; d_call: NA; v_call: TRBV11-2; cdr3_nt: TGTGCCAGCAGCTTGGACATAGCGCACTCCTACGAGCAGTACTTC; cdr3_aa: CASSLDIAHSYEQYF
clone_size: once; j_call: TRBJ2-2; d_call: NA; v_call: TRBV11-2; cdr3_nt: TGTGCCAGCAGCGCTCTTGGCGGGGTGGCCGGGGAGCTGTTTTTT; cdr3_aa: CASSALGGVAGELFF
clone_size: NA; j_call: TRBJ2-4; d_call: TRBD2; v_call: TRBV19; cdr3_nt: TGTGCCAGTAGTCTGATAGCGGGGGGGCTAGCCAAAAACATTCAGTACTTC; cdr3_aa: CASSLIAGGLAKNIQYF
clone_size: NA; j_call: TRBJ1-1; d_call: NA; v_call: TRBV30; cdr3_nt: TGTGCCTGCGGAAGAGGGACCCCTGAAGCTTTCTTT; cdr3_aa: CACGRGTPEAFF
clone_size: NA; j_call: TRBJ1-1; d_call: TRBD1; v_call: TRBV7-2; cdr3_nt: TGTGCCAGCAGGAAAGACAGGACAGGGGCCACTGAAGCTTTCTTT; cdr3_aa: CASRKDRTGATEAFF
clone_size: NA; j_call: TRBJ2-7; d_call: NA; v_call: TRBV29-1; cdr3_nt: TGCAGCGCTCGCGGGCAGCGCTACGAGCAGTACTTC; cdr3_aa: CSARGQRYEQYF